This T cell receptor (beta chain) was captured by sequencing in a study of T cells in Graves' hyperthyroidism and ophthalmopathy. Study background: Peripheral blood was acquired at first diagnosis, ahead of any therapy whatsoever.

The CDR3 is made up of 15 amino acids. Per germline, CDR1 SGHRS and CDR2 YFSETQ. Trimming removed 0 bases at V and 1 base at J, with 7 bases between. What was amplified from RNA transcripts were TCR beta CDR3 regions. The HTBI primer set drove a first-round RT-PCR of the TCR CDR3. TCRdb passed the multiplex PCR reads through MiXCR, listing each CDR3 protein once. Here the sample spans more than 550,000 distinct CDR3 sequences, under 20% being singletons. Uncontrolled infection, other autoimmune disease, pregnancy or lactation led to exclusion. The diagnoses drew upon clinical symptoms, serum thyroxine and TRAb, thyroid ultrasound and orbital computed tomography. Fresh 10 ml peripheral blood yielded PBMCs.

Sequencing was done on a sample of blood. The chain links TRBV5-1 to TRBJ2-2; the D is unclear. The sequence was collected from a woman between 50 and 59 years old with Graves' hyperthyroidism that later progressed to Graves' ophthalmopathy. The CDR3, as DNA: TGCGCCAGCAGCTTGGCAAGGCAGAACACCGGGGAGCTGTTTTTT. The encoded protein is CASSLARQNTGELFF.